The T cell receptor (beta chain) under discussion was sequenced for a study of shared clonotypes between healthy human individuals (dated by TCRdb to 2020 to 2021). About the investigation overall: Three men and two women, aged 18 to 49 years, made up the cohort. For each donor, three plates each were used for CD4 naive and CD4 memory, two plates were used for CD8 naive, and one plate was used for CD8 memory. Per donor, leukapheresis produced somewhere between about 0.94 and 9.5 billion PBMCs. The study deeply sequenced blood TCR repertoires of several healthy adults to estimate repertoire size and the extent of clonotype sharing between individuals. To increase sequencing depth and limit assay-specific biases, TCR repertoire library preparation and sequencing were carried out by different laboratories using diverse techniques. Summary of the overall study and its limitations: Pairwise subsampling led to the expectation that sequencing depth would affect the degree of clonotype sharing among donors. Sampling was restricted to blood, and TCR repertoires in tissues likely differ from the TCR repertoires found in blood. Even with the large sequencing depth, rarefaction of the sorted-subset datasets indicated that sequencing was incomplete. Sharing across a few donors was observed for approximately 5% of naive CD4, 3.5% of naive CD8, roughly 2.3% of memory CD4, and roughly 0.4% of memory CD8 clonotypes. Because the study included only a small number of donors, the genetic and exposure-history diversity represented was limited. Larger estimated clonotype richness was generally found for naive subsets than for memory subsets. Compared with non-shared clonotypes, clonotypes shared by all four sorted-subset donors had higher generation probabilities.

The germline V gene (reference sequence) yields MNHNY for CDR1 and SVGAGI for CDR2. V trim: 6 bases; J trim: 7 bases; unmatched bases: 10. From cysteine to phenylalanine, the CDR3 is 15 amino acids long. The read is trimmed to its CDR3 DNA, 45 bases read in frame from base 1. Using the deep immunoSEQ assay, TCR CDR3 regions were amplified from genomic DNA by multiplex PCR. Extracted genomic DNA from each cell subset was distributed evenly across all wells of several immunoSEQ 96-well plates, and each plate was treated as a replicate. For sorted subsets, each replicate PCR was loaded with 200 ng genomic DNA, equivalent to 30,000 or so T cell genomes. Purified libraries were quantified with a Qubit 3.0 fluorometer, sized on a Bioanalyzer 2100, and re-quantified with the KAPA Library Quantification kit. Every immunoSEQ 96-well plate was sequenced on a dedicated single-read 150-cycle Illumina NextSeq 550 flow cell. As for the original processing: The immunoSEQ output contained only junctional sequences without quality scores, so filtering could not match that applied to full-length reads. To assign V/J genes and CDR3, sequences were annotated using PyIR, a Python wrapper for IgBLAST v1.9, with IMGT germline references. Reads were filtered out if the reads had weak V/J assignments (E-value above 1e-6), no CDR3, stop codons, out-of-frame junctions, or ambiguous translated residues. V3J clonotypes were defined as sequences sharing the same inferred V gene, J gene, and CDR3 amino acid sequence. Percentage overlap between repertoires was calculated by dividing the number of shared unique clonotypes by the size of the smaller repertoire. Repertoire richness was assessed with RTK rarefaction, the Chao1 estimator, and Recon v2.1 estimates of unobserved clonotypes. OLGA was used to compute generation probabilities for all TCRbeta clonotypes that the gDNA method yielded from several donors. The immuneACCESS repertoire file appears here via TCRdb, limited to in-frame rearrangements. These files lack a portion of the clones; in checked studies, under half of the deficit traces to unresolved V genes, and the cause of the others is not known. That table is the source of V, J and clone size, and D and trimming were worked out from the DNA. Counted in this sample were 950,000 to 1,100,000 clones; 75% of them appeared once. The ten largest clonotypes hold over 1.3% of the sample.

The donors were healthy, HIV-negative adults who had no recently reported acute infections or vaccinations. Every donor was a Caucasian adult living in Nashville, Tennessee, USA. Magnetic negative selection was used to enrich CD4+ T cells, after which naive cells were positively selected on CD45RA and the negative fraction became the memory subset. Blood was obtained by leukapheresis, after which PBMCs were separated by Ficoll-Histopaque density gradient centrifugation and cryopreserved in liquid nitrogen vapor phase. Analytical flow cytometry was used to check the purity and quantity of every magnetically sorted T cell population. Each sorted fraction had its genomic DNA isolated and then quantified by UV absorbance on a Nanodrop 2000c. With regard to this clone: Its recognized antigen is unknown. No much larger clone exists at a distance of one base, and base qualities are not known.

The rearranged segments are TRBV6-6 and TRBJ1-5; TRBD1 aligns with 9 central bases. This sequence was found in a man younger than 35 in good health. The source material was memory CD4+ T cells sorted from blood. The sample's cell subset or site label, decoded: CD45RA-negative fraction. CDR3 protein: CASRSRDRAEQPQHF. The DNA sequence follows: TGTGCCAGCAGGAGTAGGGACAGGGCGGAGCAGCCCCAGCATTTT.